The clone carrying this TCR beta chain was observed a handful of times. No antigen is known for it. The data belong to a study of T cell repertoires in cytomegalovirus infection. Study details: CMV infection and matching HLA type were both indicated by public TCR beta signatures. General study results and limits: People with CMV and the relevant HLA were identified by cumulative public TCR beta family frequency. HLA-C-restricted CMV clonotypes gave the most frequent clonotype in two of eight donors.

Each CDR3 protein gets one entry after TCRdb re-called the reads with MiXCR. This table has over 100,000 distinct CDR3 sequences, around a tenth appearing once. There are 15 residues in the CDR3. Germline V lookup: CDR1 LGHNA, CDR2 YNFKEQ. The V end lost 0 bases, the J end lost 1 base, and 9 bases lay between the germline ends. Sequencing was done on a sample of PBMCs, sequenced either directly or after in vitro stimulation (not recorded which). The receptor comes from a human donor in good health (CMV status not recorded). Some clones in this sample may be carry-over from other donors' samples. This rearrangement joins TRBV4-2 to TRBJ1-1; TRBD1 is a possible D gene (5 bases). The CDR3 spells CASSQDQGPNTEAFF. As DNA, the CDR3 is TGTGCCAGCAGCCAAGATCAGGGACCGAACACTGAAGCTTTCTTT.